This passage covers 15 T cell receptor beta chains from one sample sequenced in a study of graft-versus-host responses after intestinal transplantation. The protocol was immunoSEQ multiplex PCR, while the TCRdb copy is restricted to in-frame clones and leaves out a portion. The sample contains 65,000 to 85,000 clones, over 85% of which appear only once. Sequencing was performed on bone marrow, taken around 730 days after intestinal transplantation. These TCRs come from a human patient who received an intestinal transplant, so some T cells may come from the graft donor.

The table lists this clone with a count of one. The chain employs TRBV2 and TRBJ2-5; 13 nucleotides match TRBD2. The germline V gene has CDR1 SNHLY and CDR2 FYNNEI. V lost 6 bases and J lost 2; bases outside the gene matches: 3. This CDR3 is built from 15 residues. CDR3 sequence reads: CASRETSGGQETQYF. CDR3 coding DNA: TGTGCCAGCAGGGAGACTAGCGGGGGGCAAGAGACCCAGTACTTC. The full variable domain, its missing parts supplied by reference TRBV2 and TRBJ2-5, is EPEVTQTPSHQVTQMGQEVILRCVPISNHLYFYWYRQILGQKVEFLVSFYNNEISEKSEIFDDQFSVERPDGSNFTLKIRSTKLEDSAMYFCASRETSGGQETQYFGPGTRLLVL.

This rearrangement joins TRBV10-3 to TRBJ2-3; TRBD2 matches at 9 bases. The junction had 15 bases not matched to a gene; V was cut back by 4 bases and J by 7 bases. The CDR3 contains 17 residues. The germline CDR1 and CDR2 sequences are ENHRY and SYGVKD. The CDR3 DNA follows: TGTGCCATCAGTGTTAGTTATGTGGGTCTAGCGGGACATACGCAGTATTTT. Its translation: CAISVSYVGLAGHTQYF.

V is TRBV18 and J is TRBJ2-5, with 9 bases aligning to TRBD2. The CDR3 length is 17 residues. Germline trimming cut 0 bases from V and 1 base from J; bases unmatched to any gene: 6. The germline V gene encodes CDR1 KGHSH and CDR2 LQKENI. CDR3 region: CASSPPLSSGAQETQYF. The CDR3 nucleotides are TGTGCCAGCTCACCACCGCTTTCTAGCGGGGCCCAAGAGACCCAGTACTTC.

This chain uses TRBV10-3 with TRBJ2-7; 10 bases map to TRBD2. CDR3 length: 14 residues. Germline CDR1 is ENHRY and CDR2 is SYGVKD. Germline trimming cut 7 bases from V and 4 bases from J; bases unmatched to any gene: 7. The CDR3 DNA is TGTGCCATCACCCGGACTAGCGGAGGATACGAGCAGTACTTC. Translating it yields CAITRTSGGYEQYF.

The J gene is TRBJ2-5, the V gene TRBV29-1; 10 bases map to TRBD2. The V gene end was trimmed by 6 bases and the J gene end by 3 bases; junction bases not matched to a gene: 7. This CDR3 has 14 residues. Germline-derived CDR1 and CDR2 are SQVTM and ANQGSEA. The CDR3 DNA reads as TGCAGCGTCTCCCGCGGACTAGCGGAAGAGACCCAGTACTTC. Translating it yields CSVSRGLAEETQYF.

CDR3 DNA: TGTGCCAGCTCTTTTGGGACAGGGTCCTACGAGCAGTACTTC. Amino acids: CASSFGTGSYEQYF. The chain couples TRBV27 to TRBJ2-7, with 9 bases that match TRBD1. This CDR3 region has 14 residues. V trimming: 8 bases; J trimming: 1 base; junction bases outside the gene matches: 6. Germline values: CDR1 MNHEY, CDR2 SMNVEV (reference sequence).

The rearrangement links TRBV7-6 to TRBJ2-7, with a tentative D call TRBD2 (7 bases). Between the trimmed V and J ends, which lost 5 bases and 6 bases, there was a span of 20 bases. CDR1 is SGHVS and CDR2 is FNYEAQ in the germline V gene. CDR3 length: 15 residues. This CDR3 is CASSKSGGEGGEQYF. The CDR3 DNA reads as TGTGCCAGCAGCAAGAGCGGAGGGGAGGGGGGCGAGCAGTACTTC.

This clone was picked up a small number of times. This chain links TRBV5-1 with TRBJ1-1, with D maybe TRBD1 (5 bases). Germline-derived CDR1 and CDR2 are SGHRS and YFSETQ. The length of the CDR3 is 14 residues. Trimming took 4 bases from V and 5 from J, leaving 15 bases between them. CDR3 region: CASSQWMGGTEAFF. The CDR3 nucleotides read TGCGCCAGCAGCCAATGGATGGGGGGGACTGAAGCTTTCTTT.

This clone was seen a single time. V usage is TRBV5-4 and J usage is TRBJ1-1; 9 nucleotides line up with TRBD1. The germline V gene has CDR1 SGHNT and CDR2 YYREEE (reference sequence). The CDR3 is 14 amino acids. V lost 4 bases to trimming and J lost 5 bases; unmatched junction nucleotides: 6. The CDR3 sequence is CASSAGQGKTEAFF. CDR3 coding DNA: TGTGCCAGCAGCGCCGGACAGGGGAAAACTGAAGCTTTCTTT. The entire variable domain, with the rest obtained from reference TRBV5-4 and TRBJ1-1, is as follows: ETGVTQSPTHLIKTRGQQVTLRCSSQSGHNTVSWYQQALGQGPQFIFQYYREEENGRGNFPPRFSGLQFPNYSSELNVNALELDDSALYLCASSAGQGKTEAFFGQGTRLTVV.

The chain couples TRBV6-5 to TRBJ1-5; no definite D call. The CDR3 has 14 residues. Germline V gene lookup returns CDR1 MNHEY and CDR2 SVGAGI. V was trimmed by 6 bases and J by 5 bases, leaving 14 bases between them. CDR3 coding DNA: TGTGCCAGCAGCCGCATAGGAGAGGATCAGCCCCAGCATTTT. Protein sequence: CASSRIGEDQPQHF.

The V call is TRBV12-5, the J call TRBJ2-7; tentative D call: TRBD2 (5 bases). Germline V gene lookup returns CDR1 LGHNT and CDR2 FRNRAP. The CDR3 has 16 residues. V was cut by 0 bases and J by 5 bases, with 17 bases left in between. CDR3 in DNA: TGTGCTAGTGGTTTGGTCCCGGGCGGACTGAAGAACGAGCAGTACTTC. It translates to CASGLVPGGLKNEQYF.

This clone has just a few counts. V usage is TRBV5-1 and J usage is TRBJ1-1; D is uncertain. The CDR3 spans 13 residues. CDR1 is SGHRS and CDR2 is YFSETQ in the germline V gene. Trimming removed 7 bases from V and 1 base from J, with 11 bases in between. This CDR3 is CASGESGNTEAFF. As DNA, the CDR3 is TGCGCCAGCGGTGAATCGGGGAACACTGAAGCTTTCTTT.

The rearrangement links TRBV27 to TRBJ2-7; D uncertain. CDR1 and CDR2 (germline): MNHEY, SMNVEV (reference sequence). There are 13 residues in the CDR3. Trimming took off 3 bases at V and 4 bases at J, with 10 bases between the two ends. The CDR3 sequence: CASSLGLRYEQYF. In DNA, the CDR3 is TGTGCCAGCAGTTTGGGTCTTCGGTACGAGCAGTACTTC.

The rearrangement uses TRBV5-1 and TRBJ1-4, with 8 bases lining up with TRBD1. Trimming took 7 bases from V and 8 from J; bases not matched to a gene: 7. The CDR3 loop spans 13 amino acids. Per germline, CDR1 SGHRS and CDR2 YFSETQ. CDR3 sequence: CASRGTGREKLFF. CDR3 sequence (DNA): TGCGCCAGCCGAGGGACAGGAAGAGAAAAACTGTTTTTT.

The chain is built from TRBV6-6 and TRBJ2-6; TRBD1 is a possible D gene (5 bases). The V and J ends lost 0 bases and 4 bases respectively, with 7 bases between them. Germline CDR1 reads MNHNY; CDR2 reads SVGAGI (reference sequence). The CDR3 sequence is 15 residues long. The DNA for the CDR3 is TGTGCCAGCAGTTACTCAGGGGCCGGGGCCAACGTCCTGACTTTC. This encodes CASSYSGAGANVLTF.